This T cell receptor (beta chain) was identified in a study of blood T cell repertoires in COVID-19. Across the study: COVID-19 samples collected from the United States, Italy and Spain covered acute and convalescent phases.

In the original workflow: Estimation of nucleated cell counts relied on the amplification of reference gene primers. TCRdb's copy holds only in-frame clones and misses some; the assay was immunoSEQ multiplex PCR. The V and J calls and clone size come from that table; D and trimming were worked out from the DNA. The repertoire holds some 120,000 clones, about 80% seen once, with 37% in the top ten. Per germline, CDR1 PRHDT and CDR2 FYEKMQ (reference sequence). The CDR3 covers 13 residues. With V trimmed by 5 bases and J by 7 bases, 5 bases remained unmatched. V gene TRBV13 combines with J gene TRBJ2-5; TRBD2 matches at 9 bases. Sequenced input: peripheral blood. The TCR comes from a middle-aged man with active or convalescent COVID-19. This chain's CDR3 is CASSITAGGTQYF. The CDR3 DNA reads TGTGCCAGCAGCATTACAGCGGGGGGGACCCAGTACTTC.